The next 27 T cell receptor beta chains were all read from a single sample in a study of T-cell memory formation after mild COVID-19. Using its own MiXCR run on the 5' RACE reads, TCRdb lists one record per CDR3 protein. The table has roughly 310,000 distinct CDR3 sequences, 15% to 20% seen once. The sequencing input was PBMCs or a T cell subset sorted from them (not recorded which). The receptors stem from a man aged 18-30 years who had mild COVID-19 (a few samples of this study predate the infection). Cell type and time point are not known.

The V gene is TRBV11-2, the J gene TRBJ2-5; TRBD1 or TRBD2 may be the D gene (5 bases each). The CDR3 has 16 amino acids. Trimming shortened V by 6 bases and J by 1 base, and 18 bases separated the two germline ends. Germline values: CDR1 SGHAT, CDR2 FQNNGV. DNA for the CDR3: TGTGCCAGCAGGAAACCGGGACGAGCTATCCAAGAGACCCAGTACTTC. Translated: CASRKPGRAIQETQYF.

This clonotype was counted many times. V usage is TRBV6-5 and J usage is TRBJ1-1; tentatively, D is TRBD1 (6 bases). CDR3 length equals 12 residues. Germline V gene data show CDR1 as MNHEY and CDR2 as SVGAGI. The V end lost 6 bases, the J end lost 4 bases, and 9 bases lay between the germline ends. The CDR3 DNA is TGTGCCAGCAGAAGGGGGGCCACTGAAGCTTTCTTT. The encoded protein is CASRRGATEAFF.

Many counts were recorded for this clonotype. This rearrangement joins TRBV9 to TRBJ2-1; 7 bases agree with TRBD2. Germline values: CDR1 SGDLS, CDR2 YYNGEE. CDR3 length: 15 residues. The V and J ends lost 3 bases and 4 bases, in that order; junction bases with no gene match: 7. The CDR3 region is CASSAGLELYNEQFF. The CDR3, as DNA: TGTGCCAGCAGCGCCGGACTAGAGCTGTACAATGAGCAGTTCTTC.

The chain carries TRBV11-2 and TRBJ1-3; 8 bases match TRBD1. This CDR3 spans 16 amino acids. With 2 bases clipped from V and 3 bases from J, the junction kept 6 bases outside the gene matches. Germline values: CDR1 SGHAT, CDR2 FQNNGV. In nucleotides, the CDR3 is TGTGCCAGCAGCTTACAGTGGACAGGGATTGGAAACACCATATATTTT. Translating gives CASSLQWTGIGNTIYF.

This clonotype was detected ten times or more. The chain has TRBV4-1 and TRBJ2-1, with D perhaps matching TRBD1 (5 bases). Germline CDR1 MGHRA, CDR2 YSYEKL. The CDR3 covers 13 residues. Between the trimmed V and J ends, which lost 3 bases and 10 bases, there was a span of 13 bases. The CDR3 protein is CASSQTDRIEQFF. The CDR3 region has the DNA TGCGCCAGCAGCCAGACCGACAGAATAGAGCAGTTCTTC.

The CDR3 region is CASSKDGTGELFF. The CDR3 DNA reads as TGTGCCAGCAGCAAGGACGGCACCGGGGAGCTGTTTTTT. The chain is built from TRBV11-3 and TRBJ2-2, with D uncertain. Germline V gene lookup returns CDR1 SGHNT and CDR2 YENEEA. V lost 5 bases and J 4 bases, leaving 8 bases between the germline ends. This CDR3 is 13 amino acids long.

Written as DNA, the CDR3 is TGTGCCAGCATGGGATCTTCGGGACCCCCAGCAAGGGAGCTGTTTTTT. Its protein product is CASMGSSGPPARELFF. V is TRBV7-2 and J is TRBJ2-2; D is possibly TRBD1 or TRBD2 (5 bases each). The CDR3 loop spans 16 amino acids. V was trimmed by 7 bases and J by 9 bases, leaving 24 bases between them. Germline V gene lookup returns CDR1 SGHTA and CDR2 FQGNSA. Complete variable domain (other parts from reference TRBV7-2 and TRBJ2-2): GAGVSQSPSNKVTEKGKDVELRCDPISGHTALYWYRQSLGQGLEFLIYFQGNSAPDKSGLPSDRFSAERTGGSVSTLTIQRTQQEDSAVYLCASMGSSGPPARELFFGEGSRLTVL.

This clonotype has only a few counts. The CDR3 region is CASGGFGALTTTDTQYF. The CDR3, as DNA: TGTGCCAGCGGCGGCTTTGGGGCGCTAACTACCACAGATACGCAGTATTTT. The chain is built from TRBV2 and TRBJ2-3, with a weak D call TRBD1 (5 bases). There are 17 residues in the CDR3. The V gene lost 8 bases and the J gene lost 2 bases, with 23 bases spanning the gap. From germline, CDR1 is SNHLY and CDR2 FYNNEI.

The V gene is TRBV5-1, the J gene TRBJ1-6; D not certain. From germline, CDR1 is SGHRS and CDR2 YFSETQ. The CDR3 extends over 16 amino acids. V lost 0 bases and J 11 bases, leaving 18 bases between the germline ends. The CDR3, as DNA: TGCGCCAGCAGCTTGGGGCCTACGGGGAGATGGACACCCCTCCACTTT. It yields the protein CASSLGPTGRWTPLHF.

The gene calls are TRBV9 and TRBJ1-1; TRBD1 aligns across 7 bases. CDR1 is SGDLS and CDR2 is YYNGEE in the germline V gene. V was clipped by 3 bases and J by 4 bases; unmatched bases: 9. The CDR3 totals 15 residues. The CDR3 loop is CASSAEPQGFTEAFF. The CDR3, as DNA: TGTGCCAGCAGCGCGGAACCACAGGGGTTCACTGAAGCTTTCTTT.

The V gene is TRBV5-1, the J gene TRBJ1-2; D is unclear. The CDR3 loop spans 13 amino acids. V was pared by 4 bases and J by 8 bases, with 15 bases between. The germline gives CDR1 SGHRS, CDR2 YFSETQ. CDR3 coding DNA: TGCGCCAGCAGCCCCGGGAGTCCTTGGGGCTACACCTTC. Residues: CASSPGSPWGYTF.

The CDR3, as DNA: TGTGCCAGCACCCCTGACAGTGGCTATGGCTACACCTTC. It yields the protein CASTPDSGYGYTF. The V call is TRBV28, the J call TRBJ1-2; D possibly corresponds to TRBD1 (5 bases). CDR1 MDHEN and CDR2 SYDVKM come from the germline V gene. Deletions cut 7 bases from V and 4 bases from J, with 13 bases between. This CDR3 region has 13 residues.

The V gene is TRBV6-2 or TRBV6-3, the J gene TRBJ2-7, with no clear D. V was cut by 0 bases and J by 9 bases, with 12 bases left in between. Germline loops: CDR1 MNHEY, CDR2 SVGEGT. CDR3 length equals 13 residues. CDR3 amino acids: CASSYSPGPGQYV. The CDR3 region has the DNA TGTGCCAGCAGTTACTCTCCCGGTCCTGGGCAGTACGTC.

The chain joins TRBV12-3 or TRBV12-4 to TRBJ2-1, with D possibly TRBD1 on 6 matching bases. The CDR3 contains 15 residues. The V end was cut by 5 bases, the J end by 8 bases, with 19 bases between. The CDR3 DNA reads TGTGCCAGCAGTCTAGGGGGTCAGCTTAGCGATGAGCAGTTCTTC. Translating gives CASSLGGQLSDEQFF.

Only a few counts were recorded for this clonotype. The chain couples TRBV7-8 to TRBJ2-1, with D perhaps TRBD1 or TRBD2 (5 bases each). This CDR3 has 14 residues. V was shortened by 8 bases and J by 5 bases, with 16 bases between the two germline ends. The germline V gene has CDR1 SGHVS and CDR2 FQNEAQ. For the CDR3, the DNA is TGTGCCAGCGGGGACCACCCCCTGAACAATGAGCAGTTCTTC. This encodes CASGDHPLNNEQFF.

The genes are TRBV7-2 and TRBJ2-1; the D is unclear. The CDR3 is made up of 13 amino acids. The V and J ends lost 7 bases and 4 bases respectively, with 11 bases between them. Germline CDR1 reads SGHTA; CDR2 reads FQGNSA. CDR3 region: CASTSDGYNEQFF. Written as DNA, the CDR3 is TGTGCCAGCACCTCGGACGGGTACAATGAGCAGTTCTTC.

The J gene is TRBJ1-1, the V gene TRBV10-1, with unresolved D. This CDR3 is 18 amino acids long. Germline-derived CDR1 and CDR2 are WNHNN and SYGVQD (reference sequence). V lost 1 base to trimming and J lost 7 bases, with 25 bases between them. CDR3 sequence reads: CASSEFQSFGQADIEAFF. CDR3 sequence (DNA): TGCGCCAGCAGTGAGTTTCAAAGTTTCGGGCAGGCTGACATTGAAGCTTTCTTT.

The chain has TRBV25-1 and TRBJ1-4; 8 bases line up with TRBD1. The CDR3 loop spans 15 amino acids. Trimming at V came to 1 base and at J to 7 bases, leaving 5 bases not matched to a gene. From germline, CDR1 is MGHDK and CDR2 SYGVNS. The CDR3 DNA is TGTGCCAGCAGTGAATCTCAGGGGGCCGGTGAAAAACTGTTTTTT. Protein product: CASSESQGAGEKLFF.

This clonotype was detected a few times. The rearrangement links TRBV6-2 or TRBV6-3 to TRBJ1-1, with no clear D. Germline CDR1 reads MNHEY; CDR2 reads SVGEGT. V shed 11 bases and J shed 1 base, with 14 bases lying between them. The CDR3 loop spans 13 amino acids. The CDR3 sequence: CAGAHLGNTEAFF. The DNA for the CDR3 is TGTGCCGGAGCCCACTTGGGGAACACTGAAGCTTTCTTT.

This clonotype was picked up a small number of times. This chain uses TRBV6-2 or TRBV6-3 with TRBJ1-4, with 7 bases lining up with TRBD1. The CDR3 sequence is 13 residues long. The ends lost 8 bases at V and 5 bases at J; junction bases unmatched: 5. Per the germline V gene, CDR1 is MNHEY and CDR2 is SVGEGT. DNA of the CDR3: TGTGCCAGCGGCGACAGGGCGAATGAAAAACTGTTTTTT. Protein: CASGDRANEKLFF.

The chain joins TRBV11-2 to TRBJ1-2; 11 nucleotides match TRBD1. The junction had 4 bases not matched to a gene; V was cut back by 4 bases and J by 6 bases. Germline V lookup: CDR1 SGHAT, CDR2 FQNNGV. This CDR3 is built from 14 residues. This CDR3 is CASSWTGGGDGYTF. CDR3 nucleotide sequence: TGTGCCAGCAGCTGGACAGGGGGCGGGGATGGCTACACCTTC.

This chain links TRBV20-1 with TRBJ1-2; tentatively, D is TRBD1 (6 bases). This CDR3 has 16 amino acids. Germline CDR1 DFQATT, CDR2 SNEGSKA (reference sequence). V lost 5 bases to trimming and J lost 8 bases, with 27 bases between them. CDR3 in DNA: TGCAGTGCTCCCCTTCCCACAGGGCTACAGGACGAAGGCTACACCTTC. It translates to CSAPLPTGLQDEGYTF.

This chain links TRBV11-2 with TRBJ2-7; D gene uncertain. Germline V gives CDR1 SGHAT, CDR2 FQNNGV. Trimming pared 8 bases from V and 5 bases from J, leaving 16 bases between. The CDR3 covers 13 residues. This CDR3 is CASLFMIGNEQYF. The CDR3 DNA follows: TGTGCCAGCCTCTTCATGATCGGCAACGAGCAGTACTTC. Full variable domain (remainder filled in from reference TRBV11-2 and TRBJ2-7): EAGVAQSPRYKIIEKRQSVAFWCNPISGHATLYWYQQILGQGPKLLIQFQNNGVVDDSQLPKDRFSAERLKGVDSTLKIQPAKLEDSAVYLCASLFMIGNEQYFGPGTRLTVT.

This clonotype was observed many times. The chain recombines TRBV12-3 or TRBV12-4 with TRBJ2-5; D is ambiguous. The V and J ends lost 6 bases and 5 bases respectively, with 10 bases between them. The CDR3 runs 12 residues. The CDR3 coding sequence is TGTGCCAGCAGATCGGACGGGGAGACCCAGTACTTC. The encoded protein is CASRSDGETQYF.

The gene calls are TRBV11-1 and TRBJ2-5; TRBD2 might be the D (6 bases). This CDR3 region has 14 residues. The V gene's germline CDR1 is SGHAT and CDR2 FQDESV (reference sequence). V gave up 2 bases and J gave up 5 bases, with 12 bases separating them. CDR3 amino acids: CASSLMGGRETQYF. CDR3 nucleotides: TGTGCCAGCAGCTTAATGGGGGGTAGGGAGACCCAGTACTTC.

The chain recombines TRBV9 with TRBJ2-2; 8 bases align to TRBD2. The J segment lost 4 bases and the V segment lost 4 bases, leaving 6 bases of the junction unmatched. The CDR3 covers 15 residues. The germline V gene has CDR1 SGDLS and CDR2 YYNGEE. The CDR3 is CASSPAGGGTGELFF. The CDR3 DNA follows: TGTGCCAGCAGCCCCGCGGGGGGCGGCACCGGGGAGCTGTTTTTT.

This clonotype was counted a few times. The chain links TRBV3-1 to TRBJ1-1; D unresolved. Germline CDR1 and CDR2: LGHDT and YNNKEL (reference sequence). The V and J ends lost 5 bases and 4 bases respectively, with 14 bases between them. This CDR3 is 14 amino acids long. CDR3 protein: CASSRSVGSTEAFF. The CDR3 nucleotides read TGTGCCAGCAGCAGGAGTGTTGGGAGCACTGAAGCTTTCTTT.